These T cell receptor beta chains were read from a single sample in a study of graft-versus-host responses after intestinal transplantation. Measured with immunoSEQ multiplex PCR; TCRdb has only the in-frame clones, and not every one. The sample has about 21,000 clones, 35% to 50% seen once. Sequenced here: alloreactive CD8+ T cells from a mixed lymphocyte reaction culture, sampled before intestinal transplant. The receptors stem from a human patient who received an intestinal transplant. CDR3s include the opening cysteine and the closing phenylalanine or tryptophan. A D gene is named only where the DNA matches it firmly. Rows may omit the clone size; those that give it use once, few, many or a size class.

V: TRBV7-2
J: TRBJ2-1
D: TRBD2
size: .
DNA: TGTGCCAGCAGCTTAGTCGGGACTAGCGGTAATGAGCAGTTCTTC
CDR3: CASSLVGTSGNEQFF

V: TRBV27
J: TRBJ2-1
D: .
size: few
DNA: TGTGCCAGCAGTTTGTACTTGAGCTCCTACAATGAGCAGTTCTTC
CDR3: CASSLYLSSYNEQFF

V: TRBV10-3
J: TRBJ1-3
D: .
size: once
DNA: TGTGCCATCAGTGATAGGGGATTCGGAAACACCATATATTTT
CDR3: CAISDRGFGNTIYF

V: TRBV19
J: TRBJ2-3
D: .
size: medium-sized
DNA: TGTGCCAGTACCAAAGGGGGATCCACAGATACGCAGTATTTT
CDR3: CASTKGGSTDTQYF

V: TRBV11-2
J: TRBJ2-5
D: TRBD2
size: .
DNA: TGTGCCAGCAGCTTACCACACGGGGGGAGCGGGACCCAGTACTTC
CDR3: CASSLPHGGSGTQYF

V: TRBV6-1
J: TRBJ2-7
D: .
size: few
DNA: TGTGCCAGCAGTGAAGCCGTCCGAAGTTCCCCTGGATCCTACGAGCAGTACTTC
CDR3: CASSEAVRSSPGSYEQYF

V: TRBV10-3
J: TRBJ2-1
D: TRBD2
size: .
DNA: TGTGCCATCAGTGTTGGAGAGCGGGGCCCATACAATGAGCAGTTCTTC
CDR3: CAISVGERGPYNEQFF

V: TRBV6-6
J: TRBJ2-7
D: TRBD1
size: medium-sized
DNA: TGTGCCAGCAGCTCCTTTGCCGACAGGGGTTACGAGCAGTACTTC
CDR3: CASSSFADRGYEQYF

V: TRBV28
J: TRBJ2-7
D: .
size: medium-sized
DNA: TGTGCCAGCAGCCTCCCCTCATACGAGCAGTACTTC
CDR3: CASSLPSYEQYF

V: TRBV30
J: TRBJ2-5
D: .
size: .
DNA: TGTGCCTGGAGCCCGACAGCTTACCAAGAGACCCAGTACTTC
CDR3: CAWSPTAYQETQYF

V: TRBV7-7
J: TRBJ2-7
D: .
size: .
DNA: TGTGCTAGCAGCAAAATTCAGGGGCGAATTTCCGAGCAGTACTTC
CDR3: CASSKIQGRISEQYF

V: TRBV6-1
J: TRBJ1-5
D: .
size: few
DNA: TGTGCCAGCAGTGCCGAACGAAAAGGGGTTTCCCTTAGCAATCAGCCCCAGCATTTT
CDR3: CASSAERKGVSLSNQPQHF

V: TRBV7-2
J: TRBJ2-7
D: .
size: .
DNA: TGTGCCAGCAGCTCGCAGTACCGGGACTCAATGTTGTCCTACGAGCAGTACTTC
CDR3: CASSSQYRDSMLSYEQYF

V: TRBV28
J: TRBJ2-1
D: TRBD2
size: .
DNA: TGTGCCAGCAGAGCGGGAGGGCCGTACAATGAGCAGTTCTTC
CDR3: CASRAGGPYNEQFF

V: TRBV5-1
J: TRBJ1-5
D: TRBD1
size: medium-sized
DNA: TGCGCCAGCAGCTTGGGGACAGGGAGCAATCAGCCCCAGCATTTT
CDR3: CASSLGTGSNQPQHF

V: TRBV5-1
J: TRBJ2-7
D: .
size: medium-sized
DNA: TGCGCCAGCAGCTCCGCCTACGAGCAGTACTTC
CDR3: CASSSAYEQYF

V: TRBV7-7
J: TRBJ2-7
D: TRBD2
size: .
DNA: TGTGCTAGCAGCTTTTACCCAACGGGCGGGGGGATAGGGCAGTACTTC
CDR3: CASSFYPTGGGIGQYF

V: TRBV4-2
J: TRBJ2-2
D: .
size: .
DNA: TGTGCCAGCAGCTCGCGGGACTTTGGGTCCGGGGAGCTGTTTTTT
CDR3: CASSSRDFGSGELFF

V: TRBV5-1
J: TRBJ2-2
D: .
size: medium-sized
DNA: TGCGCCAGCAACCGGGAGCTCACCGGGGAGCTGTTTTTT
CDR3: CASNRELTGELFF

V: TRBV5-1
J: TRBJ1-3
D: .
size: .
DNA: TGCGCCAGCAGCTTGGGGTCCCCGCTACTCGGAAACACCATATATTTT
CDR3: CASSLGSPLLGNTIYF

V: TRBV7-6
J: TRBJ2-1
D: .
size: .
DNA: TGTGCCAGCTCGACCGAAAACTACAATGAGCAGTTCTTC
CDR3: CASSTENYNEQFF

V: TRBV20-1
J: TRBJ1-1
D: .
size: .
DNA: TGCAGTGTCCTCAGGGACATAGAAGCTTTCTTT
CDR3: CSVLRDIEAFF

V: TRBV6-6
J: TRBJ2-4
D: .
size: .
DNA: TGTGCCAGCAGTCGGGACATGATAGCCAAAAACATTCAGTACTTC
CDR3: CASSRDMIAKNIQYF

V: TRBV5-1
J: TRBJ2-5
D: TRBD2
size: few
DNA: TGCGCCAGCAGCTTAGGAGGGTTAGCGGGAGTAGAGACCCAGTACTTC
CDR3: CASSLGGLAGVETQYF

V: TRBV15
J: TRBJ2-3
D: .
size: .
DNA: TGTGCCACCAGCAGGGCAGGGCCAGATACGCAGTATTTT
CDR3: CATSRAGPDTQYF

V: TRBV9
J: TRBJ2-7
D: .
size: .
DNA: TGTGCCAGCAGCGTAGTTCCCCAGGGTTTCGGCGAGCAGTACTTC
CDR3: CASSVVPQGFGEQYF

V: TRBV5-1
J: TRBJ2-7
D: .
size: few
DNA: TGCGCCAGCAGCTTGACCCCGACTCTGGCGGGGTCGCACTACGAGCAGTACTTC
CDR3: CASSLTPTLAGSHYEQYF

V: TRBV20-1
J: TRBJ2-1
D: .
size: few
DNA: TGCAGTGCTAGAATTAGAAATGAGCAGTTCTTC
CDR3: CSARIRNEQFF

V: TRBV19
J: TRBJ2-1
D: TRBD1
size: .
DNA: TGTGCCAGTAGTCCTGACAGGGGTCCCTACAATGAGCAGTTCTTC
CDR3: CASSPDRGPYNEQFF

V: TRBV28
J: TRBJ2-7
D: .
size: .
DNA: TGTGCCAGCAGGCAAGCGGTTCCCTACGAGCAGTACTTC
CDR3: CASRQAVPYEQYF

V: TRBV4-2
J: TRBJ1-3
D: .
size: .
DNA: TGTGCCAGCAGCCCAGGAAACACCATATATTTT
CDR3: CASSPGNTIYF

V: TRBV27
J: TRBJ2-5
D: .
size: .
DNA: TGTGCCAGCAGTTTATTTTCGGGAGTGGAGACCCAGTACTTC
CDR3: CASSLFSGVETQYF

V: TRBV9
J: TRBJ2-2
D: .
size: few
DNA: TGTGCCAGCAGCTTCCGGGGAGGGGGTCCGAACACCGGGGAGCTGTTTTTT
CDR3: CASSFRGGGPNTGELFF

V: TRBV30
J: TRBJ2-7
D: TRBD1
size: .
DNA: TGTGCCTGGAGTGTCGGACAGGGAGCCTACGAGCAGTACTTC
CDR3: CAWSVGQGAYEQYF

V: TRBV7-6
J: TRBJ2-7
D: TRBD2
size: .
DNA: TGTGCCAGCAGCTTAGGGGGACTAGCGCTCTCCTACGAGCAGTACTTC
CDR3: CASSLGGLALSYEQYF

V: TRBV7-9
J: TRBJ1-3
D: .
size: few
DNA: TGTGCCAGCAGCTTAGCGAAGGCAGTCCCTGGAAACACCATATATTTT
CDR3: CASSLAKAVPGNTIYF

V: TRBV5-6
J: TRBJ1-2
D: .
size: few
DNA: TGTGCCAGCAGCTTGGGTCCAGGGAACTATGGCTACACCTTC
CDR3: CASSLGPGNYGYTF

V: TRBV7-3
J: TRBJ2-5
D: .
size: few
DNA: TGTGCCAGCAGCTATGACTACCTTGGGACCCAGTACTTC
CDR3: CASSYDYLGTQYF

V: TRBV2
J: TRBJ1-2
D: .
size: .
DNA: TGTGCCAGCACCAGTGTTGTTGAGGGCCACTATGGCTACACCTTC
CDR3: CASTSVVEGHYGYTF

V: TRBV6-1
J: TRBJ2-3
D: TRBD2
size: once
DNA: TGTGCCAGCAGTGGGGGGGGACTGCTCACAGATACGCAGTATTTT
CDR3: CASSGGGLLTDTQYF

V: TRBV4-1
J: TRBJ2-1
D: TRBD1
size: .
DNA: TGCGCCAGCAGCCAAGTACAGGGGTCAGAAATGGATGAGCAGTTCTTC
CDR3: CASSQVQGSEMDEQFF

V: TRBV5-1
J: TRBJ2-7
D: TRBD2
size: once
DNA: TGCGCCAGCAGCTTGACCCAAGGGACTAGCGGGAGGGCCTACGAGCAGTACTTC
CDR3: CASSLTQGTSGRAYEQYF

V: TRBV7-2
J: TRBJ2-3
D: TRBD2
size: medium-sized
DNA: TGTGCCAGCAGCTCATATCGGACTAGCGGGACATCGGCAGATACGCAGTATTTT
CDR3: CASSSYRTSGTSADTQYF

V: TRBV19
J: TRBJ1-5
D: .
size: .
DNA: TGTGCCAGTAGTACCGCAGGACAGCCCCAGCATTTT
CDR3: CASSTAGQPQHF

V: TRBV6-5
J: TRBJ2-7
D: .
size: few
DNA: TGTGCCAGCAATTGGGGTTACTACGAGCAGTACTTC
CDR3: CASNWGYYEQYF

V: TRBV28
J: TRBJ1-1
D: .
size: once
DNA: TGTGCCAGCACGACGGGGGACACTGAAGCTTTCTTT
CDR3: CASTTGDTEAFF

V: TRBV6-5
J: TRBJ1-5
D: .
size: few
DNA: TGTGCCAGCAGTGAAGCGGGGGGACAGCCCCAGCATTTT
CDR3: CASSEAGGQPQHF

V: TRBV5-6
J: TRBJ1-1
D: .
size: .
DNA: TGTGCCAGCAGCCCACGGACAGCGAAGATCACTGAAGCTTTCTTT
CDR3: CASSPRTAKITEAFF

V: TRBV5-1
J: TRBJ2-1
D: .
size: .
DNA: TGCGCCAGCAGCTGGGGGATGGGAGTCAATGAGCAGTTCTTC
CDR3: CASSWGMGVNEQFF

V: TRBV5-1
J: TRBJ1-1
D: .
size: .
DNA: TGTGCCAGCAGCTCCTTTACCGGGACAGAAGCTTTCTTT
CDR3: CASSSFTGTEAFF

V: TRBV28
J: TRBJ2-7
D: .
size: .
DNA: TGTGCCAGCAGCCCCGAATGGCCCCTCTCCTACGAGCAGTACTTC
CDR3: CASSPEWPLSYEQYF

V: TRBV11-2
J: TRBJ2-2
D: .
size: few
DNA: TGTGCCAGCAGCTTTGGAGGCCTGAACACCGGGGAGCTGTTTTTT
CDR3: CASSFGGLNTGELFF